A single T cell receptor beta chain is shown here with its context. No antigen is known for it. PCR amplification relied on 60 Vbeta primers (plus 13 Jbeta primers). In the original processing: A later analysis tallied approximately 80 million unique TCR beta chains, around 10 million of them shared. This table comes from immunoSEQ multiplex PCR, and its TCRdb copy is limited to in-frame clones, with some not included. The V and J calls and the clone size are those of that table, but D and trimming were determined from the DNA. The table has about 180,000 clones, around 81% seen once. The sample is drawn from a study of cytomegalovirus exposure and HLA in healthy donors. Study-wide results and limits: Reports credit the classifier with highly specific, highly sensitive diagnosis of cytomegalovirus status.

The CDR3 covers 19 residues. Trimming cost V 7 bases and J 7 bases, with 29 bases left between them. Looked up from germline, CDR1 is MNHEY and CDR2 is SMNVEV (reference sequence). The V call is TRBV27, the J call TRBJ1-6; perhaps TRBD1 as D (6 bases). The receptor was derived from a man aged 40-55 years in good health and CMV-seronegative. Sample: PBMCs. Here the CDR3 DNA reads TGTGCCAGCAAATCGAAAATCGTAACCGGACAGTGGGCAAATTCACCCCTCCACTTT. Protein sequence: CASKSKIVTGQWANSPLHF.